One sample yielded the 26 T cell receptor beta chains listed below, sequenced in a study of T-cell reconstitution after alpha-beta-depleted transplantation in children. Unique molecular identifiers were incorporated when the TCRbeta library was constructed. TCRdb processed the PCR reads anew with MiXCR; each CDR3 protein has one entry. Here the sample spans a few hundred thousand distinct CDR3 sequences, around 13% being singletons. Specimen: PBMCs from the stem cell graft donor, collected from the stem cell graft. The source of these receptors is a human donor who donated a stem cell graft to a child with combined immunodeficiency.

The chain couples TRBV9 to TRBJ1-2, with 10 bases that match TRBD1. Losses at the gene ends were 0 bases for V and 4 bases for J; bases not matched to a gene: 18. This CDR3 contains 20 residues. Germline assignment: CDR1 SGDLS and CDR2 YYNGEE. In nucleotides, the CDR3 is TGTGCCAGCAGCGTAGCTAATACCGGGACAGGGGTACGGGAGAGCTATGGCTACACCTTC. The encoded protein is CASSVANTGTGVRESYGYTF.

In its sample, this clonotype was seen a few times. The chain has TRBV12-3 or TRBV12-4 and TRBJ1-5; D is unresolved. With 1 base removed from V and 1 base from J, the gap between germline ends came to 8 bases. The length of the CDR3 is 15 residues. CDR3 coding DNA: TGTGCCAGCAGTTTAGGCAGAATGAGCAATCAGCCCCAGCATTTT. As protein: CASSLGRMSNQPQHF.

This clonotype was counted at least ten times. Here the CDR3 reads CASSQGPGQDYGYTF. The CDR3 nucleotides are TGCGCCAGCAGCCAAGGCCCGGGACAGGATTATGGCTACACCTTC. This chain connects TRBV4-3 to TRBJ1-2; TRBD1 aligns across 8 bases. The CDR3 sequence is 15 residues long. The V and J ends lost 1 base and 5 bases, in that order; junction bases with no gene match: 6. Germline V gene lookup returns CDR1 LGHNA and CDR2 YSLEER.

The J gene is TRBJ2-1, the V gene TRBV10-3; 9 bases agree with TRBD2. J gave up 0 bases and V 2 bases, and 2 bases lay outside the gene matches. Germline CDR1 ENHRY, CDR2 SYGVKD. The CDR3 sequence is 16 residues long. The CDR3 loop is CAISETSGSSYNEQFF. CDR3 sequence (DNA): TGTGCCATCAGTGAGACTAGCGGGTCCTCCTACAATGAGCAGTTCTTC.

This chain links TRBV9 with TRBJ2-1; D is unclear. Germline V gene sequence: CDR1 SGDLS, CDR2 YYNGEE. V gave up 1 base and J gave up 7 bases, with 18 bases separating them. CDR3 length: 16 residues. The CDR3 bases are TGTGCCAGCAGCGTAACATCCTACCCTTTTCTGAATGAGCAGTTCTTC. Residues: CASSVTSYPFLNEQFF.

The V call is TRBV27, the J call TRBJ2-5, with D tentatively TRBD1 (6 bases). The CDR3 spans 16 residues. V was pared by 7 bases and J by 1 base, with 19 bases between. Germline loops: CDR1 MNHEY, CDR2 SMNVEV (reference sequence). CDR3 sequence reads: CASIFGDTEVQETQYF. In DNA form, the CDR3 reads TGTGCCAGCATTTTCGGGGACACGGAAGTCCAAGAGACCCAGTACTTC.

This rearrangement joins TRBV10-3 to TRBJ1-2; 7 nucleotides agree with TRBD1. The ends lost 8 bases at V and 3 bases at J; junction bases unmatched: 6. Germline V gene sequence: CDR1 ENHRY, CDR2 SYGVKD. The CDR3 is 13 amino acids. CDR3 DNA: TGTGCCATCGCTGAAACAGGGGACTATGGCTACACCTTC. This gives the protein CAIAETGDYGYTF.

J is TRBJ2-1 and V is TRBV29-1; D is unclear. V lost 6 bases, J lost 7 bases, and 4 bases lay in between. The CDR3 covers 9 residues. In germline, CDR1 is SQVTM, CDR2 ANQGSEA. CDR3 sequence (DNA): TGCAGCGTCACTAATGAGCAGTTCTTC. It encodes CSVTNEQFF.

Many counts were recorded for this clonotype. The rearrangement joins TRBV6-5 to TRBJ2-3; D is possibly TRBD2 (5 bases). The CDR3 spans 15 residues. Germline V gene data show CDR1 as MNHEY and CDR2 as SVGAGI. Trimming took 0 bases from V and 4 from J, leaving 11 bases between them. This CDR3 is CASSYSGGLADTQYF. CDR3 sequence (DNA): TGTGCCAGCAGTTACTCGGGCGGGCTGGCAGATACGCAGTATTTT.

This clonotype appeared many times. The CDR3 DNA reads as TGTGCCAGCAGTCCCCTCCACGGGACTAGCGGCTACAATGAGCAGTTCTTC. Translation gives CASSPLHGTSGYNEQFF. The J gene is TRBJ2-1, the V gene TRBV27; TRBD2 matches 11 bases. The V gene's germline CDR1 is MNHEY and CDR2 SMNVEV (reference sequence). Trimming removed 5 bases from V and 3 bases from J; junction bases left unmatched: 9. This CDR3 comprises 17 residues.

This clonotype has more than one count but fewer than ten. V usage is TRBV5-1 and J usage is TRBJ2-1; TRBD1 agrees at 10 bases. The CDR3 has 16 amino acids. V lost 5 bases, J lost 7 bases, and 12 bases stayed unmatched. Germline CDR1 is SGHRS and CDR2 is YFSETQ. This CDR3 is CASRPADWTGGNEQFF. CDR3 DNA sequence: TGCGCCAGCAGACCGGCAGACTGGACAGGGGGAAATGAGCAGTTCTTC.

Ten or more counts support this clonotype. The chain uses TRBV20-1 and TRBJ2-1, with D possibly TRBD2 on 6 matching bases. The CDR3 runs 12 residues. Trimming stripped 3 bases from V and 8 bases from J, with 11 bases between. Germline assignment: CDR1 DFQATT and CDR2 SNEGSKA (reference sequence). The CDR3 bases are TGCAGTGCTAGCGGGAGTTGGGATGAGCAGTTCTTC. This sequence encodes CSASGSWDEQFF.

The gene calls are TRBV5-6 and TRBJ2-7, with D possibly being TRBD1 or TRBD2 (5 bases each). The CDR3 consists of 14 residues. The germline V gene encodes CDR1 SGHDT and CDR2 YYEEEE. Between the trimmed V and J ends, which lost 1 base and 2 bases, there was a span of 10 bases. The CDR3 reads CASSLRDQPYEQYF. CDR3 DNA sequence: TGTGCCAGCAGCTTGAGGGACCAGCCCTACGAGCAGTACTTC. The entire variable domain, with the rest obtained from reference TRBV5-6 and TRBJ2-7, is as follows: DAGVTQSPTHLIKTRGQQVTLRCSPKSGHDTVSWYQQALGQGPQFIFQYYEEEERQRGNFPDRFSGHQFPNYSSELNVNALLLGDSALYLCASSLRDQPYEQYFGPGTRLTVT.

The sample holds many counts of this clonotype. The J gene is TRBJ2-5, the V gene TRBV20-1, with D possibly TRBD2 on 6 matching bases. Germline CDR1 reads DFQATT; CDR2 reads SNEGSKA (reference sequence). The CDR3 consists of 14 residues. With 6 bases removed from V and 4 bases from J, the gap between germline ends came to 18 bases. This CDR3 reads CSALPEGRRETQYF. As DNA, the CDR3 is TGCAGTGCCTTACCGGAGGGCCGGAGAGAGACCCAGTACTTC.

This clonotype showed up just a few times. The rearrangement links TRBV5-1 to TRBJ2-1; either TRBD1 or TRBD2 may fit D (5 bases each). Trimming took 0 bases from V and 4 from J, leaving 11 bases between them. CDR1 and CDR2 (germline): SGHRS, YFSETQ. CDR3 size: 15 residues. This CDR3 is CASSLARDPYNEQFF. Here the CDR3 DNA reads TGCGCCAGCAGCTTGGCCAGGGACCCATACAATGAGCAGTTCTTC. Looking up the rest from reference TRBV5-1 and TRBJ2-1 gives the full variable domain: KAGVTQTPRYLIKTRGQQVTLSCSPISGHRSVSWYQQTPGQGLQFLFEYFSETQRNKGNFPGRFSGRQFSNSRSEMNVSTLELGDSALYLCASSLARDPYNEQFFGPGTRLTVL.

A few counts support this clonotype. The rearrangement uses TRBV15 and TRBJ2-7; 8 bases agree with TRBD1. Germline trimming cut 2 bases from V and 7 bases from J; bases unmatched to any gene: 7. The V gene's germline CDR1 is LNHNV and CDR2 YYDKDF (reference sequence). The CDR3 extends over 14 amino acids. CDR3 in amino acids: CATSRLGDRGEQYF. In DNA form, the CDR3 reads TGTGCCACCAGCAGACTCGGTGACAGGGGTGAGCAGTACTTC.

This clonotype has a count of ten or more. The gene calls are TRBV7-2 and TRBJ2-1, with D tentatively TRBD1 or TRBD2 (5 bases each). The CDR3 runs 16 residues. CDR1 is SGHTA, CDR2 FQGNSA, per germline. V gave up 5 bases and J gave up 0 bases, with 14 bases separating them. The chain's CDR3 is CASSGGGVSSYNEQFF. CDR3 in DNA: TGTGCCAGCAGCGGGGGTGGGGTGAGCTCCTACAATGAGCAGTTCTTC.

This clonotype was counted a few times. The chain employs TRBV5-6 and TRBJ2-1, with 10 bases identical to TRBD1. This CDR3 has 14 residues. The trim removed 5 bases at V and 7 bases at J, leaving 6 bases unmatched. Germline-derived CDR1 and CDR2 are SGHDT and YYEEEE. CDR3 protein: CASRFGTGANEQFF. In DNA form, the CDR3 reads TGTGCCAGCAGATTCGGGACAGGGGCAAATGAGCAGTTCTTC.

This clonotype occurred many times. The gene calls are TRBV5-6 and TRBJ2-1; D unclear. From germline, CDR1 is SGHDT and CDR2 YYEEEE. This CDR3 is built from 15 residues. V was shortened by 2 bases and J by 0 bases, with 9 bases between the two germline ends. CDR3 in amino acids: CASSFVDRSYNEQFF. The CDR3 DNA reads as TGTGCCAGCAGCTTTGTGGATCGCTCCTACAATGAGCAGTTCTTC.

The chain is built from TRBV20-1 and TRBJ2-5; 7 positions match TRBD2. Germline V lookup: CDR1 DFQATT, CDR2 SNEGSKA (reference sequence). The ends lost 1 base at V and 5 bases at J; junction bases unmatched: 4. This CDR3 contains 13 residues. The CDR3 region is CSARAGGGETQYF. The CDR3 bases are TGCAGTGCTAGAGCGGGGGGTGGGGAGACCCAGTACTTC.

The J gene is TRBJ2-3, the V gene TRBV6-5; 8 positions match TRBD2. V lost 2 bases to trimming and J lost 0 bases; unmatched junction nucleotides: 7. The CDR3 runs 17 residues. CDR1 MNHEY and CDR2 SVGAGI come from the germline V gene. The DNA of the CDR3 is TGTGCCAGCAGTTACCATCGGACTAGCCGGAGCACAGATACGCAGTATTTT. It yields the protein CASSYHRTSRSTDTQYF.

This clonotype was counted between two and nine times. The chain combines TRBV6-5 with TRBJ2-1; possibly TRBD1 for D (6 bases). The CDR3 has 16 residues. Germline lookup yields CDR1 MNHEY and CDR2 SVGAGI. V shed 0 bases and J shed 4 bases, with 13 bases lying between them. This CDR3 is CASSYSIPGAYNEQFF. The CDR3 bases are TGTGCCAGCAGTTACTCGATCCCAGGGGCTTACAATGAGCAGTTCTTC.

The V gene is TRBV30, the J gene TRBJ2-7, with TRBD1 identical over 7 bases. The CDR3 spans 15 residues. Germline V gene data show CDR1 as GTSNPN and CDR2 as SVGIG (reference sequence). Germline trimming cut 1 base from V and 6 bases from J; bases unmatched to any gene: 12. The CDR3 spells CAWSAIIGQVAEQYF. CDR3 DNA: TGTGCCTGGAGTGCCATCATCGGACAGGTTGCCGAGCAGTACTTC.

A few counts support this clonotype. J is TRBJ2-2 and V is TRBV4-3; the D call may be TRBD1 or TRBD2 (5 bases each). Germline loops: CDR1 LGHNA, CDR2 YSLEER. V lost 3 bases and J lost 0, with 17 bases in between. This CDR3 region has 18 residues. The CDR3 nucleotides are TGCGCCAGCAGCCAGCGGTTTGGGGGACGTACGAACACCGGGGAGCTGTTTTTT. Its translation is CASSQRFGGRTNTGELFF.

Ten or more counts support this clonotype. The chain couples TRBV13 to TRBJ2-1, with 9 nucleotides matching TRBD2. CDR1 and CDR2 from the germline V gene are PRHDT and FYEKMQ (reference sequence). J was trimmed by 8 bases and V by 0 bases; bases with no gene match: 14. The CDR3 covers 18 residues. The CDR3 nucleotides read TGTGCCAGCAGCTTAGGGGGGGACATGGGACTAGCTCGCTATGAGCAGTTCTTC. It codes for CASSLGGDMGLARYEQFF.

This clonotype was counted only a few times. The chain couples TRBV9 to TRBJ1-2, with D maybe TRBD1 (6 bases). Germline CDR1 is SGDLS and CDR2 is YYNGEE. This CDR3 comprises 12 residues. V shed 5 bases and J shed 7 bases, with 12 bases lying between them. CDR3 region: CASRNRDIGYTF. Here the CDR3 DNA reads TGTGCCAGCAGAAACAGGGATATTGGCTACACCTTC.